The T cell receptor beta chain under discussion was sequenced for a study of neurological immune-mediated disorders. Sequencing of 15-18 subjects in each run yielded over 190 million TCR-beta sequences. MiXCR, applied by TCRdb to the 5' RACE reads, yields one record per CDR3 protein. The data hold 20,000 to 25,000 distinct CDR3 sequences, with more than 6% observed a single time. Study-wide findings and caveats: CDR3 amino acid sequences found in expanded clones were never shared across subjects, suggesting private repertoires in all groups.

This clonotype was counted at least ten times. What it recognizes is unknown. Germline trimming cut 6 bases from V and 2 bases from J; bases unmatched to any gene: 9. The CDR3 covers 15 residues. Germline V CDR1 and CDR2: SQVTM, ANQGSEA. The TCR comes from a woman aged 40-49 years in good health. The sample consisted of PBMCs. This rearrangement joins TRBV29-1 to TRBJ2-5, with TRBD1 matching 10 bases. The CDR3 sequence: CSVHGGQGYQETQYF. The CDR3 DNA is TGCAGCGTCCATGGGGGACAGGGGTATCAAGAGACCCAGTACTTC.